A selection of T cell receptor beta chains follows, all from one sample in a study of Graves' ophthalmopathy and Graves' hyperthyroidism. Via MiXCR, TCRdb re-called the multiplex PCR reads, giving one row per CDR3 protein. The sample comprises 600,000 to 950,000 distinct CDR3 sequences, 40% of which are singletons, and less than 55% rests with the top ten. The sequenced sample consisted of peripheral blood. Every receptor here comes from an adult man with Graves' ophthalmopathy. Both conserved end residues are part of each CDR3. Fields, in order: clone size, J gene, D gene, V gene, CDR3 DNA, CDR3 protein. D genes are given only for firm matches. The size field is filled for only some rows; it gives once, few, many or a size class.

clone size: NA; J gene: TRBJ1-5; D gene: NA; V gene: TRBV30; CDR3 DNA: TGTGCCTGGAGCGATCAGCCCCAGCATTTT; CDR3 protein: CAWSDQPQHF
clone size: many; J gene: TRBJ1-6; D gene: TRBD1; V gene: TRBV2; CDR3 DNA: TGTGCCAGCAGGACCGACAGGGATAATTCACCCCTCCACTTT; CDR3 protein: CASRTDRDNSPLHF
clone size: few; J gene: TRBJ1-2; D gene: TRBD1; V gene: TRBV19; CDR3 DNA: TGTGCCAGTAGTACGAGACAGGGGTCGAACTATGGCTACACCTTC; CDR3 protein: CASSTRQGSNYGYTF
clone size: NA; J gene: TRBJ1-2; D gene: TRBD1; V gene: TRBV14; CDR3 DNA: TGTGCCAGCAGCCATAGAACCGGGACAGGGAAAGACCAGGGCTATGGCTACACCTTC; CDR3 protein: CASSHRTGTGKDQGYGYTF
clone size: NA; J gene: TRBJ2-7; D gene: NA; V gene: TRBV10-2; CDR3 DNA: TGCGCCAGCAGTGAGTCGATTGCCAGCGGAGGTCCCTACGAGCAGTACTTC; CDR3 protein: CASSESIASGGPYEQYF
clone size: many; J gene: TRBJ1-6; D gene: NA; V gene: TRBV7-9; CDR3 DNA: TGTGCCAGCAGCTTAGCAGGTTTAGAGCCCCTCCACTTT; CDR3 protein: CASSLAGLEPLHF
clone size: many; J gene: TRBJ2-5; D gene: TRBD1; V gene: TRBV9; CDR3 DNA: TGTGCCAGCAGCGTAGCAGGGGGCGGAGAGACCCAGTACTTC; CDR3 protein: CASSVAGGGETQYF
clone size: many; J gene: TRBJ1-2; D gene: NA; V gene: TRBV7-9; CDR3 DNA: TGTGCCAGCAGCTTAGAGACAAGCTATGGCTACACCTTC; CDR3 protein: CASSLETSYGYTF
clone size: NA; J gene: TRBJ2-5; D gene: TRBD1; V gene: TRBV9; CDR3 DNA: TGTGCCAGCAGCTTTGGACAGGGCGAGATCCAGTACTTC; CDR3 protein: CASSFGQGEIQYF
clone size: NA; J gene: TRBJ2-7; D gene: TRBD1; V gene: TRBV2; CDR3 DNA: TGTGCCAGCAGTCTACGACAGGGGGCGACAGATACGCAGTACTTC; CDR3 protein: CASSLRQGATDTQYF